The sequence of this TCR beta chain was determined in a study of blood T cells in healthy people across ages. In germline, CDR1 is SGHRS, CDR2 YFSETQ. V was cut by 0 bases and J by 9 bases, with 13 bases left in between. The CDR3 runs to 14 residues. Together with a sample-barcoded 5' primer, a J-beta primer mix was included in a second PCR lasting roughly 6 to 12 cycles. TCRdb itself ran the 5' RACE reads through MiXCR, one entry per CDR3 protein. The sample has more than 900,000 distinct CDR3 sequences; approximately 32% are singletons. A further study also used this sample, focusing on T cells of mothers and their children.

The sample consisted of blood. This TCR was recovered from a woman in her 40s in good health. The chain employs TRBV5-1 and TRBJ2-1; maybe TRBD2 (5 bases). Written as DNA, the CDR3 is TGCGCCAGCAGCTTGGCCCAAGGGAGTGGTGAGCAGTTCTTC. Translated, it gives CASSLAQGSGEQFF.